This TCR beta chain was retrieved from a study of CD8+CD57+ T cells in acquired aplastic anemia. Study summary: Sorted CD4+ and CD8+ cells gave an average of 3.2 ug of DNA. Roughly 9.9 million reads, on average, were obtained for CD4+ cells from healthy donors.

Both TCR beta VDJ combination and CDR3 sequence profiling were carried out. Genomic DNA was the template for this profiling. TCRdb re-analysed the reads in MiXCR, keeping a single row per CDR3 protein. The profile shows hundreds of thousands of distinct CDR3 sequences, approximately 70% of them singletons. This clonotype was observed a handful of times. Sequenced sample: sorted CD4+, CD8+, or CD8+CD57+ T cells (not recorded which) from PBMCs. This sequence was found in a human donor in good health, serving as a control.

CDR3 nucleotide sequence: TGTGCCAGCAGTGATTCCCCAGGGCTTAATTCACCCCTCCACTTT. It yields the protein CASSDSPGLNSPLHF. V is TRBV2 and J is TRBJ1-6, with D tentatively TRBD1 (5 bases). CDR1 SNHLY and CDR2 FYNNEI come from the germline V gene. Deletions cut 3 bases from V and 6 bases from J, with 12 bases between. The CDR3 loop spans 15 amino acids.